These 11 T cell receptor beta chains were sequenced from one sample in a study of shared clonotypes between healthy human individuals. TCRdb keeps only in-frame clones here, not all; method: immunoSEQ multiplex PCR. The sample shows roughly 2,500,000 clones, 93% of them seen only once. Specimen: naive CD4+ T cells from PBMCs. Subset meaning: CD45RA+ positively selected. These receptors all come from a man between 18 and 35 years old in good health. Some clones in this sample may be carry-over from other donors' samples.

The rearrangement uses TRBV7-3 and TRBJ2-2; 7 positions agree with TRBD1. The CDR3 has 15 amino acids. Germline V gene lookup returns CDR1 SGHTA and CDR2 FQGTGA. V lost 2 bases and J lost 6; bases outside the gene matches: 6. CDR3 amino acids: CASSLRQGSAGELFF. CDR3 sequence (DNA): TGTGCCAGCAGCTTACGACAGGGATCCGCCGGGGAGCTGTTTTTT.

This clone was counted once. This chain joins TRBV28 and TRBJ2-5; 13 nucleotides agree with TRBD2. Germline V gene lookup returns CDR1 MDHEN and CDR2 SYDVKM. V dropped 6 bases and J dropped 6; count of bases not matched to a gene: 7. This CDR3 region has 15 residues. CDR3 residues: CASSPGTSGKKTQYF. The CDR3 DNA is TGTGCCAGCAGCCCCGGGACTAGCGGGAAAAAGACCCAGTACTTC.

This clone was seen just once. The V gene is TRBV19, the J gene TRBJ1-1; D not resolved. Germline CDR1 reads LNHDA; CDR2 reads SQIVND (reference sequence). The CDR3 totals 12 residues. Trimming removed 3 bases at V and 5 bases at J, with 7 bases between. The CDR3 DNA sequence: TGTGCCAGTAGTATGCCCAGGACTGAAGCTTTCTTT. Translated, it gives CASSMPRTEAFF.

The V and J genes are TRBV6-4 and TRBJ1-3; 7 bases agree with TRBD1. The CDR3 consists of 17 residues. The V segment lost 8 bases and the J segment 0 bases; nucleotides outside the gene matches: 13. Germline assignment: CDR1 MRHNA and CDR2 SNTAGT. CDR3 loop: CASPVGRGRCSGNTIYF. CDR3 in DNA: TGTGCCAGCCCAGTGGGTAGGGGGCGTTGCTCTGGAAACACCATATATTTT.

A word on this clone: Other DNA sequences from this sample encode an identical CDR3 as well. The CDR3 region is CASSYSGTGDYEQYF. The CDR3, as DNA: TGTGCCAGCAGTTACTCGGGGACAGGGGACTACGAGCAGTACTTC. The V and J genes are TRBV6-5 and TRBJ2-7, with 10 bases matching TRBD1. Germline V gene lookup returns CDR1 MNHEY and CDR2 SVGAGI. The V and J ends lost 0 bases and 3 bases, in that order; junction bases with no gene match: 2. The CDR3 sequence is 15 residues long.

The chain links TRBV9 to TRBJ2-3, with D possibly being TRBD2 (6 bases). CDR1 and CDR2 (germline): SGDLS, YYNGEE. CDR3 size: 15 residues. V was pared by 4 bases and J by 0 bases, with 12 bases between. The CDR3 DNA reads TGTGCCAGCAGCCCTCTAGCGTCTAGCACAGATACGCAGTATTTT. Encoded protein: CASSPLASSTDTQYF.

V is TRBV5-4 and J is TRBJ1-2; weak D call: TRBD1 (5 bases). This CDR3 comprises 14 residues. Germline V gene data show CDR1 as SGHNT and CDR2 as YYREEE (reference sequence). Deletions cut 0 bases from V and 3 bases from J, with 9 bases between. The CDR3 nucleotides read TGTGCCAGCAGCTTGGGACAGACCGACTATGGCTACACCTTC. This gives the protein CASSLGQTDYGYTF.

This clone has only one observation. The J gene is TRBJ1-4, the V gene TRBV4-1, with D tentatively TRBD1 (6 bases). CDR1 and CDR2 from the germline V gene are MGHRA and YSYEKL. Trimming left V 0 bases short and J 8 bases short, with 16 bases between. This CDR3 contains 16 residues. This CDR3 is CASSQDRGAGGEKLFF. In DNA form, the CDR3 reads TGCGCCAGCAGCCAAGACAGGGGTGCGGGAGGCGAAAAACTGTTTTTT.

On this clone itself: The same CDR3 also results from other DNA sequences found in this sample. The rearrangement links TRBV5-4 to TRBJ2-7, with a weak D call TRBD1 (5 bases). The CDR3 covers 14 residues. The germline CDR1 and CDR2 sequences are SGHNT and YYREEE (reference sequence). V lost 0 bases to trimming and J lost 0 bases, with 7 bases between them. CDR3 coding DNA: TGTGCCAGCAGCTTGGGGGGCCGCTCCTACGAGCAGTACTTC. Translating it yields CASSLGGRSYEQYF.

The chain has TRBV14 and TRBJ2-5, with D perhaps matching TRBD2 (6 bases). Trimming removed 4 bases at V and 7 bases at J, with 19 bases between. This CDR3 contains 15 residues. CDR1 is SGHDN, CDR2 FVKESK, per germline. Here the CDR3 reads CASSPLTGLLGTQYF. In DNA form, the CDR3 reads TGTGCCAGCAGCCCACTTACGGGACTTTTAGGGACCCAGTACTTC.

This clone was observed a few times. This rearrangement joins TRBV18 to TRBJ1-1; D uncertain. Trimming shortened V by 3 bases and J by 2 bases, and 13 bases separated the two germline ends. The V gene's germline CDR1 is KGHSH and CDR2 LQKENI. The CDR3 runs 15 residues. The CDR3 sequence is CASSPTSSHNTEAFF. In DNA form, the CDR3 reads TGTGCCAGCTCACCGACATCCAGCCATAACACTGAAGCTTTCTTT.